This T cell receptor beta chain comes out of a study of T cells in Graves' hyperthyroidism and ophthalmopathy. Study-level points and caveats: Ophthalmopathy got predicted by the model a median roughly 6.1 months before its onset.

Amplification of TCR beta CDR3 regions was performed using RNA transcripts as template. HTBI primers were the set used in a first-round RT-PCR of the TCR CDR3. TCRdb used MiXCR to reprocess the multiplex PCR reads, holding one entry per CDR3 protein. This sample carries about 350,000 distinct CDR3 sequences, 15% to 20% of them seen once, and the ten largest clones take roughly 15%. The table lists this clonotype with a few counts. The antigen is undetermined. J lost 1 base, V lost 6 bases, and 9 bases had no gene match. The CDR3 totals 16 residues. Sequencing was carried out using blood. The chain carries TRBV12-3 or TRBV12-4 and TRBJ2-5; 9 bases agree with TRBD2. This TCR came from a woman aged 40 to 49 with Graves' ophthalmopathy. CDR3 residues: CASSVGPSGTQETQYF. The CDR3 DNA follows: TGTGCCAGCAGCGTAGGCCCTAGCGGGACCCAAGAGACCCAGTACTTC.